This T cell receptor (beta chain) was observed in a study of T cell responses to AZD1222 COVID-19 vaccine. Only in-frame clones appear in the TCRdb table, and some are missing; sequencing was by immunoSEQ multiplex PCR. The sample records fewer than 150,000 clones, about 90% being singletons. The source was peripheral blood, collected 28 days after the second AZD1222 dose. This receptor was obtained from an adult who received the AZD1222 COVID-19 vaccine.

DNA for the CDR3: TGCGCCAGCAGCTTAGACAAGGAGGGCTACACCTTC. Translation gives CASSLDKEGYTF. The chain uses TRBV5-1 and TRBJ1-2; D gene unclear. The V and J ends lost 2 bases and 8 bases respectively, with 10 bases between them. This CDR3 is 12 amino acids long. Germline CDR1 and CDR2: SGHRS and YFSETQ.